These 5 T cell receptor beta chains came from one sample sequenced in a study of T cell repertoires in aging, cancer and after chemotherapy. Rearranged V-D-J TRB sequences were amplified with a mixed TRB-A/B primer pool. TCRdb processed the multiplex PCR reads anew with MiXCR; each CDR3 protein has one entry. Among about 10,000 distinct CDR3 sequences listed, over 35% were seen once. Peripheral blood genomic DNA, not sorted cells or RNA, was the template. What was sequenced was blood. The receptor set was obtained from a human donor in good health.

In its sample, this clonotype was seen a few times. The chain employs TRBV6-5 and TRBJ1-5, with 9 bases that match TRBD1. CDR1 and CDR2 (germline): MNHEY, SVGAGI. With V trimmed by 6 bases and J by 3 bases, 9 bases remained unmatched. The CDR3 is 16 amino acids. In DNA, the CDR3 is TGTGCCAGCAGCCGGACAGGGGACGGGACCAATCAGCCCCAGCATTTT. Amino acids: CASSRTGDGTNQPQHF.

Only a few counts were recorded for this clonotype. This chain uses TRBV27 with TRBJ2-2; 7 bases are shared with TRBD2. The trim removed 4 bases at V and 4 bases at J, leaving 3 bases unmatched. This CDR3 comprises 14 residues. Germline V gene data show CDR1 as MNHEY and CDR2 as SMNVEV (reference sequence). Here the CDR3 reads CASSWTSPTGELFF. As DNA, the CDR3 is TGTGCCAGCAGTTGGACTAGTCCCACCGGGGAGCTGTTTTTT.

With regard to this clonotype: A read error may explain this, as a much larger clone is one base away. The chain combines TRBV29-1 with TRBJ2-7; TRBD1 matches at 11 bases. CDR3 length equals 13 residues. V lost 5 bases to trimming and J lost 5 bases; unmatched junction nucleotides: 5. In germline, CDR1 is SQVTM, CDR2 ANQGSEA. The CDR3 is CSVRTGGSDEQYF. In nucleotides, the CDR3 is TGCAGCGTTCGGACAGGGGGCTCGGACGAGCAGTACTTC.

This clonotype was detected once. With a much larger clone just one base away, this may be a read error. This chain uses TRBV29-1 with TRBJ2-7; D is perhaps TRBD2 (7 bases). This CDR3 has 12 amino acids. The V end lost 5 bases, the J end lost 0 bases, and 8 bases lay between the germline ends. CDR1 is SQVTM and CDR2 is ANQGSEA in the germline V gene. CDR3 nucleotides: TGCAGCGTTAGGGGGGGCTCCTACGAGCAGTACTTC. This encodes CSVRGGSYEQYF.

Sample share makes this clonotype medium-sized. The rearrangement joins TRBV11-1 to TRBJ2-2, with TRBD2 matching over 7 bases. Germline trimming cut 1 base from V and 7 bases from J; bases unmatched to any gene: 6. CDR1 is SGHAT, CDR2 FQDESV, per germline (reference sequence). This CDR3 is 15 amino acids long. CDR3 nucleotides: TGTGCCAGCAGCTTAGAGATCACGGGAGGCGGGGAGCTGTTTTTT. Translation: CASSLEITGGGELFF. Full variable domain (remainder filled in from reference TRBV11-1 and TRBJ2-2): EAEVAQSPRYKITEKSQAVAFWCDPISGHATLYWYRQILGQGPELLVQFQDESVVDDSQLPKDRFSAERLKGVDSTLKIQPAELGDSAMYLCASSLEITGGGELFFGEGSRLTVL.